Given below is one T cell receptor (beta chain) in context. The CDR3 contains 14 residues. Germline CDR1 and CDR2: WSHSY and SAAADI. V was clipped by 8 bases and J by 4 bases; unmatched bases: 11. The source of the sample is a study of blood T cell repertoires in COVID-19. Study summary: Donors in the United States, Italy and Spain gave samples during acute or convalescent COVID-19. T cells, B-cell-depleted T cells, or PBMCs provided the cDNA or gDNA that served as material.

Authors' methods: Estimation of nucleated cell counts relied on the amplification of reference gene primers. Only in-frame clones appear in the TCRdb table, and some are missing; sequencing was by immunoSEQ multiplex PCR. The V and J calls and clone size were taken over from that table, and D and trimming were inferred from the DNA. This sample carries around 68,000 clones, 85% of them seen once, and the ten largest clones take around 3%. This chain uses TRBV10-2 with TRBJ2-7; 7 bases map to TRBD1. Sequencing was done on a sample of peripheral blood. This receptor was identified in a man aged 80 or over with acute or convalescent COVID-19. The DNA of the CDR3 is TGCGCCAGCCGTACCTTCGGACAGGTTTACGAGCAGTACTTC. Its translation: CASRTFGQVYEQYF.